This T cell receptor (beta chain) stems from a study of blood T cell repertoires in COVID-19. Whole-study context: From the United States, Italy and Spain came samples of acute and convalescent COVID-19.

Generated by immunoSEQ multiplex PCR, the TCRdb table keeps only in-frame clones and is missing some. This sample has around 300,000 clones, with roughly four fifths found just once. This CDR3 region has 16 residues. In germline, CDR1 is MGHRA, CDR2 YSYEKL. Trimming removed 0 bases from V and 2 bases from J; junction bases left unmatched: 4. The chain couples TRBV4-1 to TRBJ2-7; 10 nucleotides agree with TRBD2. This TCR came from a woman aged 50 to 60 who had recovered from COVID-19. Sequencing was carried out using peripheral blood. The DNA of the CDR3 is TGCGCCAGCAGCCAAGATACCACTAGCGGGGCCTACGAGCAGTACTTC. It specifies CASSQDTTSGAYEQYF.